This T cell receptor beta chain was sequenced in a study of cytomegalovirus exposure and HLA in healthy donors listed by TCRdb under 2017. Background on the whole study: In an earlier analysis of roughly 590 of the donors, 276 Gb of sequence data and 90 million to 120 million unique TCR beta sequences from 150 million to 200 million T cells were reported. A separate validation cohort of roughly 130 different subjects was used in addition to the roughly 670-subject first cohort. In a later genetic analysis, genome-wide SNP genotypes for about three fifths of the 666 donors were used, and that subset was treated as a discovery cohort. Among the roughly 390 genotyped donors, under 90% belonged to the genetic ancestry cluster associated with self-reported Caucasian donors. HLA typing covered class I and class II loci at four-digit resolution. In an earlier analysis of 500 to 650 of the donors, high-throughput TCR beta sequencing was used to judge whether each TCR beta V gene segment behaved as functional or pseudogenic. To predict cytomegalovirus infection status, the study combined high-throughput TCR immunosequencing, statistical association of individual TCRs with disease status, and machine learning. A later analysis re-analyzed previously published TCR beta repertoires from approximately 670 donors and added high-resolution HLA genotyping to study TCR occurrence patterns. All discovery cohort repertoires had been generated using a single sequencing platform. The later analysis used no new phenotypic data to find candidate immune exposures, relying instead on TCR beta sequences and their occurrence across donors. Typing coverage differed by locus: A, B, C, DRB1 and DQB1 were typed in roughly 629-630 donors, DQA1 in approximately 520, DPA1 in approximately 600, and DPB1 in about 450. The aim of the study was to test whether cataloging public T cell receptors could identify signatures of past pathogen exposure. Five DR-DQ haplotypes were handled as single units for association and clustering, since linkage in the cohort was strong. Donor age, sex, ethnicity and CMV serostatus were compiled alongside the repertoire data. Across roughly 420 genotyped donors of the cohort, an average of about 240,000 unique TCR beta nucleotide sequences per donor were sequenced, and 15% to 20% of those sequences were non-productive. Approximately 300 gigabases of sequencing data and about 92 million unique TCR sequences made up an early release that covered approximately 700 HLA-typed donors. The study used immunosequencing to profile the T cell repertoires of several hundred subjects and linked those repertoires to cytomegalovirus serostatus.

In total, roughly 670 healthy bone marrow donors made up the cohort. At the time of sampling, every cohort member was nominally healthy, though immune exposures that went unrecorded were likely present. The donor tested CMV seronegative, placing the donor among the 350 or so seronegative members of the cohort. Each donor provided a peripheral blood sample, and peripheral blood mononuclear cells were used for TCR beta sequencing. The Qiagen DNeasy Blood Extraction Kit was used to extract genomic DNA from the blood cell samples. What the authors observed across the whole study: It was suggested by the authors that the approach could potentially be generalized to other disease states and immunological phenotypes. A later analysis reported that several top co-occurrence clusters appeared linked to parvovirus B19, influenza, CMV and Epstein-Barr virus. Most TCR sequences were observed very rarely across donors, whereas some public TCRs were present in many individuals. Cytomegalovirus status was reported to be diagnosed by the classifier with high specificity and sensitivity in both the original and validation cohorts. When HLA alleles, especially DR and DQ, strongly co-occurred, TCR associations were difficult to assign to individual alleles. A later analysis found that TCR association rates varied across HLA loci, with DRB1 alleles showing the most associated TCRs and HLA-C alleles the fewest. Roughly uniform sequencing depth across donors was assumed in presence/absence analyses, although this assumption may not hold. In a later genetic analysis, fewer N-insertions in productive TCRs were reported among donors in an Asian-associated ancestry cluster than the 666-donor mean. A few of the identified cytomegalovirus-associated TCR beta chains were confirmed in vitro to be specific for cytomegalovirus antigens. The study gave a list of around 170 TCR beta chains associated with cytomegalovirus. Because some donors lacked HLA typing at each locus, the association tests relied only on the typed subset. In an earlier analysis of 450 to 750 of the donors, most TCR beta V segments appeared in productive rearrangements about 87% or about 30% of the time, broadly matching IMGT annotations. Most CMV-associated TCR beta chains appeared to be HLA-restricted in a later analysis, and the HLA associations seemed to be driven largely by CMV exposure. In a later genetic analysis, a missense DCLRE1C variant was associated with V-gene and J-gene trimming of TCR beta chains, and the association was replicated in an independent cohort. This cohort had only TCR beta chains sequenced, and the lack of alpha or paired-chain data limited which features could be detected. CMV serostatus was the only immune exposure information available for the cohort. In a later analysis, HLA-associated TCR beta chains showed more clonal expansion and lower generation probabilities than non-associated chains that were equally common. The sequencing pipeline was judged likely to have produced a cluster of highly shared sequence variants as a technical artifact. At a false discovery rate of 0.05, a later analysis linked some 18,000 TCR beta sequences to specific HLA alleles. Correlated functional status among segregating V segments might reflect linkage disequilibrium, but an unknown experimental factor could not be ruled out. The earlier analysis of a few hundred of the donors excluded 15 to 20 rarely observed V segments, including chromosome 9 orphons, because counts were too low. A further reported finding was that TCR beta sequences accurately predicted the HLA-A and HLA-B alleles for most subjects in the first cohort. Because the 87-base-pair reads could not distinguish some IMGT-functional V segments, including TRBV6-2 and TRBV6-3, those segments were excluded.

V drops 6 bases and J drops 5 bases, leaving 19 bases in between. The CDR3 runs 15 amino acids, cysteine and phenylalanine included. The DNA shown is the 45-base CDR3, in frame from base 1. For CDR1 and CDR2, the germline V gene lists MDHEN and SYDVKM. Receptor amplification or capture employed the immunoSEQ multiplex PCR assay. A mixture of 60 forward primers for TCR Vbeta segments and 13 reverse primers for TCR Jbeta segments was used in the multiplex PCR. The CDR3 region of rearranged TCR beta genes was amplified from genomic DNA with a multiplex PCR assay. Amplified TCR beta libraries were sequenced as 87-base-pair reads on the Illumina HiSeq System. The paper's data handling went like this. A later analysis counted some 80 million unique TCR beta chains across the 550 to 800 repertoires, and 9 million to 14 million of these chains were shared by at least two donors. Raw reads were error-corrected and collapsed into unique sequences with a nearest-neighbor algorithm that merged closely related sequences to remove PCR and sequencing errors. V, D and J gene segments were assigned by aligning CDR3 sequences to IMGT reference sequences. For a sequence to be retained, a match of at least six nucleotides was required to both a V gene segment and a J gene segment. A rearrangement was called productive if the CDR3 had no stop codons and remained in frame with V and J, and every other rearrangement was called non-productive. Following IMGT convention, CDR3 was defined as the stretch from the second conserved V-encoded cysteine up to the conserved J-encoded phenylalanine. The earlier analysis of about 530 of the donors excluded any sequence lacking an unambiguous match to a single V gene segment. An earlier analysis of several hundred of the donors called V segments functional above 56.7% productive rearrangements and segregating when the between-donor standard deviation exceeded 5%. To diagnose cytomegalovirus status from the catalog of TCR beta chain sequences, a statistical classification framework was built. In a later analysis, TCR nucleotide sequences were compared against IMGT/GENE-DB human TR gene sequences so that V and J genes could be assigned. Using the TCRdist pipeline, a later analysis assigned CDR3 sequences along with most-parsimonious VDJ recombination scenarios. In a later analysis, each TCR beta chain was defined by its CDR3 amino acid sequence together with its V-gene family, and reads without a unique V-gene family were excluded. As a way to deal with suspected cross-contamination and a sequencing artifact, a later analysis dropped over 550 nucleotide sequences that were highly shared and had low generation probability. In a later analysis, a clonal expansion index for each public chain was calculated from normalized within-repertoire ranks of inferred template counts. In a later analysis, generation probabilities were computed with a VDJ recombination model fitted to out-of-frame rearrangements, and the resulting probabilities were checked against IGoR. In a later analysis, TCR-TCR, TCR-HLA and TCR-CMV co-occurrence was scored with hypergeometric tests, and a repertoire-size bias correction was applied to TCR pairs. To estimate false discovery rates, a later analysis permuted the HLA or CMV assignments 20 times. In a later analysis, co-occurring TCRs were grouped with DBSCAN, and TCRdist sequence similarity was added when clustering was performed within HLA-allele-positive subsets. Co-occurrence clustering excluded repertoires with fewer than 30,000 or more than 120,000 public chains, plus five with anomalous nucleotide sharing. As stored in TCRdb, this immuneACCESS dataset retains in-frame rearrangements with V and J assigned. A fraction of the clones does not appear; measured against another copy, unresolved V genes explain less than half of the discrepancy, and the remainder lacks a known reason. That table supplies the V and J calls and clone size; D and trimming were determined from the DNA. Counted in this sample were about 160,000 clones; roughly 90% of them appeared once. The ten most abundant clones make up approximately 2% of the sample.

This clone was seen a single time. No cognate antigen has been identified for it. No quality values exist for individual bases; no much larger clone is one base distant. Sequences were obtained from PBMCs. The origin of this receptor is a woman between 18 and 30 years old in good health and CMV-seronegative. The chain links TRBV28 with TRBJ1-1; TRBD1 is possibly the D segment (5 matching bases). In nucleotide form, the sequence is TGTGCCAGCAGCCCCCCTGGGGCTGCGGGGACTGAAGCTTTCTTT. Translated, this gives CASSPPGAAGTEAFF.